A selection of T cell receptor beta chains follows, all from one sample in a study of shared clonotypes between healthy human individuals. Sequencing used immunoSEQ multiplex PCR; TCRdb keeps in-frame clones, though not all of them. This table holds around 1.1 million clones, 60% to 80% found once. The specimen sequenced was memory CD4+ T cells from PBMCs. These receptors were taken from a man between 18 and 29 years old in good health. Some clones in this sample may be carry-over from other donors' samples. Both conserved end residues are trimmed from each CDR3. A D gene is named only where the DNA matches it firmly.

v_call,cdr3_length,j_call,d_call,cdr3_aa
TRBV2,12,TRBJ1-5,-,ASRGATGSQPQH
TRBV15,11,TRBJ2-1,TRBD2,ATRGGYYNEQF
TRBV6-6,11,TRBJ1-1,-,ASSTPINTEAF
TRBV30,12,TRBJ2-2,-,AWSLTDNTGELF
TRBV2,14,TRBJ2-2,TRBD1,ASSAQGAKGTGELF
TRBV10-3,12,TRBJ2-5,-,AISLVGGQETQY
TRBV5-4,18,TRBJ2-3,TRBD2,ASSLPGLTERGSSTDTQY
TRBV7-9,10,TRBJ1-5,-,ASSYDSLPQH
TRBV2,12,TRBJ2-7,TRBD2,ASSGGGRSYEQY
TRBV4-1,13,TRBJ1-2,-,ASSPLIGINYGYT
TRBV14,12,TRBJ2-5,TRBD1,ASSQLGTEETQY
TRBV6-5,9,TRBJ1-2,-,ASRSSRGYT
TRBV18,16,TRBJ2-3,TRBD1,ASSPRQGESPSTDTQY
TRBV5-1,14,TRBJ2-5,TRBD2,ASSQVPGLAEETQY
TRBV11-3,12,TRBJ2-2,-,ASSLDPETGELF
TRBV10-3,13,TRBJ2-1,-,AISESWQGYNEQF
TRBV28,14,TRBJ1-5,-,ASSLGTVIASKPQH
TRBV9,18,TRBJ2-3,-,ASSVGAGFGGPYGADTQY
TRBV29-1,10,TRBJ2-5,-,SVSGNQETQY
TRBV7-3,11,TRBJ2-6,-,ATGEPGANVLT
TRBV2,10,TRBJ2-5,-,ASSWGRETQY
TRBV6-1,12,TRBJ1-3,-,ASRRVAGLTAIY
TRBV29-1,12,TRBJ2-3,-,SVETEARTDTQY
TRBV6-5,12,TRBJ2-7,-,ASSYSSSGNVQY
TRBV7-9,13,TRBJ1-5,TRBD1,ASSKIQGKDQPQH
TRBV2,11,TRBJ1-1,-,ASSADQYTEAF
TRBV7-9,13,TRBJ2-7,TRBD2,ASSLLSGRFYEQY
TRBV5-1,12,TRBJ1-1,-,ASSLERANTEAF
TRBV28,11,TRBJ1-2,-,ASSSNTNYGYT
TRBV5-1,13,TRBJ2-3,TRBD2,ASTLGLAATDTQY
TRBV10-3,10,TRBJ2-7,TRBD1,AISGTGGEQY
TRBV5-1,14,TRBJ2-2,-,ASSPAGQVNTGELF
TRBV7-2,14,TRBJ1-2,-,ASSPWMWGTNYGYT
TRBV4-1,14,TRBJ2-1,TRBD2,ASSHPVTSKTNEQF
TRBV30,9,TRBJ1-3,-,AWLPGNTIY
TRBV28,12,TRBJ2-1,-,ASSSSASYNEQF
TRBV5-1,13,TRBJ2-5,-,ASSLGRVLQETQY
TRBV30,11,TRBJ1-2,-,AWNRGAGYGYT
TRBV5-1,12,TRBJ2-5,TRBD1,ASRPGQTQETQY
TRBV10-3,11,TRBJ1-4,-,AISGAPNEKLF
TRBV19,13,TRBJ1-1,-,ASSPPFRMNTEAF
TRBV11-2,10,TRBJ2-4,-,ASSSGPTIQY
TRBV28,10,TRBJ1-1,-,ATRGMNTEAF
TRBV2,11,TRBJ2-3,-,ASSLQGGDTQY